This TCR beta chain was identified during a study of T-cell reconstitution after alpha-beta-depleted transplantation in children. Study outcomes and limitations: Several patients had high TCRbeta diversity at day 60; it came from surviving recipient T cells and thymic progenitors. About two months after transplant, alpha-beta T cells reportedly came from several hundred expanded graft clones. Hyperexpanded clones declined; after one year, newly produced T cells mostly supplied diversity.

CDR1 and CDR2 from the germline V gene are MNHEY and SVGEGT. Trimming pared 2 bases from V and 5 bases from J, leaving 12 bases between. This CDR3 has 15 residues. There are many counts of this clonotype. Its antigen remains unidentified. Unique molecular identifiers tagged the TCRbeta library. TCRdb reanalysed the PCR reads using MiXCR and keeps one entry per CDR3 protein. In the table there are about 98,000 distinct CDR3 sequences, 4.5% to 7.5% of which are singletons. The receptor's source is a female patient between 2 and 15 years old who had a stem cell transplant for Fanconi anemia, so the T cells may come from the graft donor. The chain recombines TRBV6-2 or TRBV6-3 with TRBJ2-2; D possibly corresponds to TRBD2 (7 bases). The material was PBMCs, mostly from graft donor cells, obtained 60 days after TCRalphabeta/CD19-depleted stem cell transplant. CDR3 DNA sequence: TGTGCCAGCAGTTACGGGGGGGCGCAGACCGGGGAGCTGTTTTTT. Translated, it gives CASSYGGAQTGELFF.